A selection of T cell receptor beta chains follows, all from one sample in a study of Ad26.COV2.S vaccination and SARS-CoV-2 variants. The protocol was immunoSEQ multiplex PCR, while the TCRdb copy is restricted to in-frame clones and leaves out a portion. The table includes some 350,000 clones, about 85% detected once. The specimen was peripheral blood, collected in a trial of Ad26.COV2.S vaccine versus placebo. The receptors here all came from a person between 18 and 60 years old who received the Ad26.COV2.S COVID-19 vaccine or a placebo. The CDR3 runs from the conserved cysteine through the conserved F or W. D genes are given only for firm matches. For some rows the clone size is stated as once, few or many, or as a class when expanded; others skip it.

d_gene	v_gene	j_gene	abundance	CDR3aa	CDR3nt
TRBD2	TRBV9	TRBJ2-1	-	CATSASGGGYNEQFF	TGCGCCACCAGCGCTAGCGGGGGGGGGTACAATGAGCAGTTCTTC
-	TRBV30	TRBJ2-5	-	CAWNGGQETQYF	TGTGCCTGGAACGGCGGCCAAGAGACCCAGTACTTC
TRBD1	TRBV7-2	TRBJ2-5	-	CASSSTGVQETQYF	TGTGCCAGCAGCTCAACAGGGGTCCAAGAGACCCAGTACTTC
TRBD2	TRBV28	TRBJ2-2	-	CATHWRERVGTGELFF	TGTGCCACCCACTGGCGGGAGAGGGTGGGCACCGGGGAGCTGTTTTTT
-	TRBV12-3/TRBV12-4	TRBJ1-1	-	CASTRGGGKAFF	TGTGCCAGCACCAGAGGGGGGGGGAAGGCTTTCTTT
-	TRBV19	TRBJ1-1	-	CASSMLGGTHTEAFF	TGTGCCAGTAGTATGTTGGGCGGGACTCACACTGAAGCTTTCTTT
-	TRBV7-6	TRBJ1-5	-	CASSLATAEPSNQPQHF	TGTGCCAGCAGCTTAGCCACGGCAGAACCTAGCAATCAGCCCCAGCATTTT
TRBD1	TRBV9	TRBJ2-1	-	CASSETGGGFNEQFF	TGTGCCAGCAGCGAAACAGGGGGCGGTTTCAATGAGCAGTTCTTC
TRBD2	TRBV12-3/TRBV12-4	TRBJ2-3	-	CASSFSTSGGNF	TGTGCCAGCAGTTTTTCGACTAGCGGGGGGAATTTT
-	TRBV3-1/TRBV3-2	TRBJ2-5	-	CASSLPQETQYF	TGTGCCAGCAGCCTCCCCCAAGAGACCCAGTACTTC
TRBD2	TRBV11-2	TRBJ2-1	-	CASSLVAGVTNEQFF	TGTGCCAGCAGCTTAGTAGCGGGAGTTACCAATGAGCAGTTCTTC
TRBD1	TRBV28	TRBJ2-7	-	CASRDTGGRYEQYF	TGTGCCAGCAGGGATACAGGGGGCAGATACGAGCAGTACTTC
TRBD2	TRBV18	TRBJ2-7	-	CASSPAGGRYEQYF	TGTGCCAGCTCACCAGCGGGGGGGCGGTACGAGCAGTACTTC
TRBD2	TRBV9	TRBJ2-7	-	CASSVGLAGTEQYF	TGTGCCAGCAGCGTAGGTCTAGCGGGAACCGAGCAGTACTTC
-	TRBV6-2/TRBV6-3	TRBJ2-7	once	CASSYLTDEQYF	TGTGCCAGCAGTTACCTTACCGACGAGCAGTACTTC
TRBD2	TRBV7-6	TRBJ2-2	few	CASSSGRALGGELFF	TGTGCCAGCAGTAGCGGGAGGGCCCTAGGCGGGGAGCTGTTTTTT
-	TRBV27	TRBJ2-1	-	CASRDGISSYNEQFF	TGTGCCAGCAGGGACGGAATAAGCTCCTACAATGAGCAGTTCTTC
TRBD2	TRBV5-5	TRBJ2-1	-	CASSSPGGGNYNEQFF	TGTGCCAGCAGTTCCCCGGGGGGAGGGAACTACAATGAGCAGTTCTTC
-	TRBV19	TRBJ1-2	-	CASKQGYGYTF	TGTGCCAGTAAGCAGGGCTATGGCTACACCTTC
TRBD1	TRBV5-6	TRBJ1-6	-	CASSLGDRGVSPLHF	TGTGCCAGCAGCTTGGGGGACAGGGGTGTTTCACCCCTCCACTTT
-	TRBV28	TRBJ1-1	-	CASSQIRDPENTEAFF	TGTGCCAGCAGCCAAATCCGGGACCCGGAGAACACTGAAGCTTTCTTT
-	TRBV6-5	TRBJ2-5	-	CASSSSAQETQYF	TGTGCCAGCAGTTCAAGCGCCCAAGAGACCCAGTACTTC
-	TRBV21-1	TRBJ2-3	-	CASSLRLGSSTDTQYF	TGTGCCAGCAGCTTGCGGCTGGGTTCTAGCACAGATACGCAGTATTTT
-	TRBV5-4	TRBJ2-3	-	CASSFVAGDSTDTQYF	TGTGCCAGCAGCTTCGTCGCAGGGGATAGCACAGATACGCAGTATTTT
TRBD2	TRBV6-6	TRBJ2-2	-	CASSLGGGGELFF	TGTGCCAGCAGCCTCGGGGGGGGAGGGGAGCTGTTTTTT